The entry that follows covers one T cell receptor (beta chain) sequence. Its specific antigen is unknown. Within one base of it there is no much larger clone, and no base qualities were kept. The trial excluded patients who had a history of autoimmune disease or were on systemic immunosuppression. Peripheral blood for TCR sequencing was collected from all dose cohorts at baseline, on cycle 4 day 1, and on cycle 7 day 1. The samples were taken from a phase I, first-in-human, multicenter, open-label dose-escalation trial of ivuxolimab. Adults with locally advanced or metastatic melanoma, renal cell, hepatocellular, or head and neck squamous cell carcinoma were enrolled in the trial. Before TCR sequencing, CD4+ T cells and CD8+ T cells from peripheral blood were sorted into separate populations. From the cysteine up to the phenylalanine, the CDR3 has a length of 16 residues. The DNA shown is the 48-base CDR3, in frame from base 1.

This sample is part of a study of OX40 agonist ivuxolimab in advanced cancers. In the study overall: The costimulatory receptor OX40 (CD134) was targeted by ivuxolimab, a fully human IgG2 agonistic monoclonal antibody. Prior anti-PD-1, anti-PD-L1 or anti-CTLA-4 therapy was permitted, and 40% to 50% of dose-escalation patients had received checkpoint inhibitors. Intravenous ivuxolimab was administered to patients every 2 weeks at six dose levels: 0.01, 0.1, 0.3, 1.5, 3 and 10 mg/kg. Partial responses occurred in three dose-escalation patients, of whom one had hepatocellular carcinoma and two had cutaneous melanoma. Among the approximately 54 dose-escalation patients, about 20 had hepatocellular carcinoma, roughly 15 melanoma, 9 renal cell carcinoma and 9 head and neck cancer. The point of sequencing TCRbeta in the periphery was to test whether ivuxolimab changed TCR sequence diversity and drove clonal T-cell expansion. The paper reports the monotherapy dose-escalation portion (N of about 50 patients) of the phase I ivuxolimab trial. The dose-escalation cohort was almost 85% male with a mean age of roughly 62 years, ranging from about 20 to 80. What the authors observed across the whole study: In the 0.1-3.0 mg/kg groups, partial responders had among the lowest normalized peripheral clonal expansion, particularly in CD8+ T cells. Antigen specificity was not determined for the clonally expanded peripheral T cells. Low levels of normalized T-cell clonal expansion were also seen in some patients who did not respond. At doses of 0.1 to 3.0 mg/kg, clonal expansion of both CD4+ and CD8+ blood T cells was observed from baseline to week 6. After ivuxolimab, expanded clones were on average more numerous among CD8+ T cells than among CD4+ T cells.

To sequence the TCRbeta CDR3 region, genomic DNA was isolated from the sorted cells. The immunoSEQ Assay was used to sequence the TCRbeta CDR3 regions. TCRdb limited this immuneACCESS table to in-frame rearrangements with V and J called. A share of clones is missing; checked studies link under half to unresolved V genes, and the rest is unexplained. The sample data list 70,000 to 75,000 clones, and 85% of these were observed just once. The top ten clonotypes cover under 0.55% of the sample. In this chain, TRBV21-1 is recombined with TRBJ2-1; the listed D gene, TRBD1, was not tested against the DNA. TRBV21-1 is described as a pseudogene. This receptor was identified in an adult with an advanced solid tumor such as melanoma, head and neck, liver or kidney cancer. Specimen: CD4+ or CD8+ T cells sorted from blood, collected in a trial of the OX40 agonist ivuxolimab. CDR3 loop: CASSSRDRGRYNEQFF. The DNA is as follows: TGTGCCAGCAGCAGCCGAGACAGGGGGCGCTACAATGAGCAGTTCTTC.